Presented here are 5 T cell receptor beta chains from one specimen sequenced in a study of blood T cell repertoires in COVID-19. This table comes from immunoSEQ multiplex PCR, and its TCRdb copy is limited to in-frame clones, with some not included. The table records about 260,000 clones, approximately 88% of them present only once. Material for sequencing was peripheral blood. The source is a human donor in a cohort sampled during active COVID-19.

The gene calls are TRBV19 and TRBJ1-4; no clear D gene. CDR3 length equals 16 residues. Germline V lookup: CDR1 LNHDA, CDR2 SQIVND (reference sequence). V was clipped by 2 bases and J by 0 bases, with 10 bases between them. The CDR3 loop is CASSILQPTTNEKLFF. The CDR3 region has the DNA TGTGCCAGTAGTATATTACAGCCAACAACTAATGAAAAACTGTTTTTT.

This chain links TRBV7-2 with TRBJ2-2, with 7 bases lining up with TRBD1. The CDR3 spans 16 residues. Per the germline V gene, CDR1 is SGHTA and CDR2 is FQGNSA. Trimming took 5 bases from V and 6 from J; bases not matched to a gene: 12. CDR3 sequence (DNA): TGTGCCAGCAGCCTACACGGCCAGGGGGTATCCGGGGAGCTGTTTTTT. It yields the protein CASSLHGQGVSGELFF.

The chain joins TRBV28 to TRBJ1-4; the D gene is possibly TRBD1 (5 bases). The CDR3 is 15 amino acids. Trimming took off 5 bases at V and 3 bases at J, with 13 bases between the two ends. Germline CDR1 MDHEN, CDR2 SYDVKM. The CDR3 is CASSPPDRPNEKLFF. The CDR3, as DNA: TGTGCCAGCAGTCCGCCCGACAGACCTAATGAAAAACTGTTTTTT.

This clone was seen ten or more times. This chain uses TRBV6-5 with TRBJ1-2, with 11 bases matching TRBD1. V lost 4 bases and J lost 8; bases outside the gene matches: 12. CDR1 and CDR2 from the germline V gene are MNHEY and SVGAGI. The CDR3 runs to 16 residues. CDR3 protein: CASSSGQGARVFGYTF. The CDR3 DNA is TGTGCCAGCAGTTCTGGACAGGGGGCGAGAGTCTTCGGCTACACCTTC.

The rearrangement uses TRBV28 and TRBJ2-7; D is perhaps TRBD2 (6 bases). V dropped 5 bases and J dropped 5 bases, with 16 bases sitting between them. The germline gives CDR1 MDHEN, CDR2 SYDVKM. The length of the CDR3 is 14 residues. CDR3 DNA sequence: TGTGCCAGCAGTCTGCCTGGAGGGGTTGACGAGCAGTACTTC. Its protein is CASSLPGGVDEQYF.